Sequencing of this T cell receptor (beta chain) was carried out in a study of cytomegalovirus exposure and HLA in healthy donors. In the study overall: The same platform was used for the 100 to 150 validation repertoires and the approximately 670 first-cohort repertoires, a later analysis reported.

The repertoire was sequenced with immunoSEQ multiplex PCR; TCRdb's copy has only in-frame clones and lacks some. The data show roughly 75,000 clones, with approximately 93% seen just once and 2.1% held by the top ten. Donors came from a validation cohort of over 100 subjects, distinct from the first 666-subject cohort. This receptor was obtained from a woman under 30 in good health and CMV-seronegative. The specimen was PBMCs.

The CDR3 sequence is CASSFRVQFYNEQFF. The CDR3 nucleotides read TGTGCCAGCAGTTTTCGGGTCCAGTTCTACAATGAGCAGTTCTTC. The chain has TRBV28 and TRBJ2-1; D is unclear. Germline values: CDR1 MDHEN, CDR2 SYDVKM. With 3 bases removed from V and 3 bases from J, the gap between germline ends came to 12 bases. The length of the CDR3 is 15 residues.